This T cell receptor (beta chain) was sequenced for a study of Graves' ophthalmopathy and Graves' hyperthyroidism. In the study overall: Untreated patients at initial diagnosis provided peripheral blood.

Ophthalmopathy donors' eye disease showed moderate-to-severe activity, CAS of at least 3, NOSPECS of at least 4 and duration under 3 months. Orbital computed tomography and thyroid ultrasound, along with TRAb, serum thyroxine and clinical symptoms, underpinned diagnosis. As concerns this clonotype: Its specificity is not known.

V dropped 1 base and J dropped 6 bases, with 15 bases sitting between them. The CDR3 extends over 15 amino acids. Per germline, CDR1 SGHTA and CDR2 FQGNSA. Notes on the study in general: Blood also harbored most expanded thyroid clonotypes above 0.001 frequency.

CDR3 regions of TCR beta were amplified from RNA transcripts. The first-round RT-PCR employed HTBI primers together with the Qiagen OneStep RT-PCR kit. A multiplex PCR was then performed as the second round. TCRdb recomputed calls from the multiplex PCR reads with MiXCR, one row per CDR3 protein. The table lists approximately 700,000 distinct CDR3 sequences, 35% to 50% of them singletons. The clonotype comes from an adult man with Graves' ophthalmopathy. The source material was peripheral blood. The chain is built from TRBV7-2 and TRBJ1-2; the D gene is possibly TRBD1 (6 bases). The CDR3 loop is CASSLVRGPINGYTF. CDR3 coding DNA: TGTGCCAGCAGCTTAGTTCGGGGGCCGATCAATGGCTACACCTTC.